A single T cell receptor (beta chain) is shown here with its context. Its target is not known. The data belong to a study of blood T cells in healthy people across ages. About the research overall: T cells yielded about one barcoded beta molecule per two cells through template switching.

Then a second PCR, running roughly 6 to 12 cycles, was carried out with a sample-barcoded 5' primer and a J-beta primer mix. MiXCR, run by TCRdb on the 5' RACE reads, gives a single entry per CDR3 protein. The sample holds fewer than 1,000,000 distinct CDR3 sequences; about half are singletons and the top ten take around 18%. Notes on the study in general: Across the age range, TCR beta diversity per million T cells fell in a roughly linear way. Strongly correlated with naive T cell percentage was TCR beta diversity. There were more naive CD4+ cells and higher diversity in long-lived donors than in aged donors.

The germline V gene encodes CDR1 MNHEY and CDR2 SVGAGI. V lost 5 bases to trimming and J lost 6 bases; unmatched junction nucleotides: 14. CDR3 length equals 16 residues. The V and J genes are TRBV6-5 and TRBJ2-7; 9 bases match TRBD2. Sequencing input: blood. This TCR was recovered from a man older than 75 in good health. CDR3 sequence (DNA): TGTGCCAGCAGTAATCCTAACTATAGCGGGAGAGTCGAGCAGTACTTC. As protein: CASSNPNYSGRVEQYF.